This T cell receptor beta chain was recorded in a study of T cell responses to AZD1222 COVID-19 vaccine. Study-level information: Pooled together were second doses at about 4 or about 12 weeks.

Germline V gene data show CDR1 as LNHDA and CDR2 as SQIVND (reference sequence). V lost 2 bases, J lost 0 bases, and 13 bases lay in between. The CDR3 covers 16 residues. In the case of this clone: Its specificity is not known.

Libraries were prepared by immunoSEQ multiplex PCR; TCRdb keeps only in-frame clonotypes and omits some of them. This repertoire shows fewer than 130,000 clones, more than 90% found once; its top ten account for less than 2.5%. General observations from the study: Nearly half of spike-specific TCRs reportedly go after variant regions that carry no mutations. Seropositivity was recorded at baseline in only 6 or 7 AZD1222 recipients.

The chain uses TRBV19 and TRBJ1-1; D gene unclear. The receptor was derived from an adult in good health. The material was peripheral blood, obtained on day 0 of AZD1222 vaccination. DNA for the CDR3: TGTGCCAGTAGTATACTCCACGCGGGGATGAACACTGAAGCTTTCTTT. Encoded protein: CASSILHAGMNTEAFF.